The source of this T cell receptor (beta chain) is a study of Ad26.COV2.S vaccination and SARS-CoV-2 variants. The V gene's germline CDR1 is SGHTA and CDR2 FQGNSA. The V gene lost 2 bases and the J gene lost 11 bases, with 12 bases spanning the gap. The CDR3 contains 12 residues. The treatment was: approximately 18 received Ad26.COV2.S at low or high dose, single or two shots; roughly 5 received placebo; per-sample allocation not given. Samples came from day 63 after the first vaccine or placebo injection. Based in Boston, the donor was an adult of 18-55 years. As for this clone: Its antigen remains unidentified.

Whole-study results and caveats: People given the vaccine had a wider spike-specific TCR breadth than placebo recipients did.

Assay used: immunoSEQ multiplex PCR; TCRdb lists only in-frame clones, some missing. The table includes around 250,000 clones, approximately 88% detected once. Sequencing used peripheral blood, obtained in a trial of Ad26.COV2.S vaccine versus placebo. This clonotype originated in a person aged 18-65 years who received the Ad26.COV2.S COVID-19 vaccine or a placebo. V gene TRBV7-2 combines with J gene TRBJ2-5; a weak D match, TRBD2 (6 bases). The CDR3 sequence: CASSLRGGTQYF. CDR3 nucleotide sequence: TGTGCCAGCAGCTTACGGGGTGGGACTCAGTACTTC.